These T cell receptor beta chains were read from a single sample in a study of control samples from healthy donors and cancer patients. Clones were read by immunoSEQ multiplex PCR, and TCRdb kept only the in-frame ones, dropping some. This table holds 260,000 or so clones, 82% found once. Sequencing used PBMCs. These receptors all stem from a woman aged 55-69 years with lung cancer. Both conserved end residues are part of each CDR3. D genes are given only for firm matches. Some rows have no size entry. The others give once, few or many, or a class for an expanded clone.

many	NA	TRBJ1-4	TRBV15	TGTGCCACCAGCAGAGATACTGCAACTAATGAAAAACTGTTTTTT	CATSRDTATNEKLFF
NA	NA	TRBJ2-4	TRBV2	TGTGCCAGCGGTGTAGCCAAAAACATTCAGTACTTC	CASGVAKNIQYF
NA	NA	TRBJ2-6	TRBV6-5	TGTGCCAGCAGTTACTCCATTCTCTCTGGGGCCAACGTCCTGACTTTC	CASSYSILSGANVLTF
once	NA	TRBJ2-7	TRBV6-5	TGTGCCAGCAGTTCCAGAGGAGTTAGCGAGCAGTACTTC	CASSSRGVSEQYF
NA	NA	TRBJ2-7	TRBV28	TGTGCCAGCAGTTTATGGGGCGGGACCTACGAGCAGTACTTC	CASSLWGGTYEQYF
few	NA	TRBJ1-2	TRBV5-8	NA	CASSYRVWAQGAQTF
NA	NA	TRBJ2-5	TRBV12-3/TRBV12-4	TGTGCCAGCAGTTTATCTCGGACCCAGTACTTC	CASSLSRTQYF
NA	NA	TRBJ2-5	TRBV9	TGTGCCAGCAGCGTAGGTGGGAGCTTAGAGACCCAGTACTTC	CASSVGGSLETQYF
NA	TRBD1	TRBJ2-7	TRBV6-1	TGTGCCAGCAGTGAAAGTAAACAGGGGAGCTACGAGCAGTACTTC	CASSESKQGSYEQYF
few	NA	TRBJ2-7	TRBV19	TGTGCCAGTAGTGTCGACAGCCAGACTTCCTACGAGCAGTACTTC	CASSVDSQTSYEQYF
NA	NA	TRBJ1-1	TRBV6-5	TGTGCCAGCATCAGAAAGGGGAACACTGAAGCTTTCTTT	CASIRKGNTEAFF
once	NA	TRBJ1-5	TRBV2	TGTGCCAGCAGGGCCGACTTGGAGCCCCAGCATTTT	CASRADLEPQHF
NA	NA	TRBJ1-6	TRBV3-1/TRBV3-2	TGTGCCAGCAGCCAAGATGCAATCCGGGCACAATACTCACCCCTCCACTTT	CASSQDAIRAQYSPLHF
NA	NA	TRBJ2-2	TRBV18	TGTGCCAGCTCACTCAGGACAGACACCGGGGAGCTGTTTTTT	CASSLRTDTGELFF
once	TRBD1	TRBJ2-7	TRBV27	TGTGCCAGCAGTTCGACAGGGGGCGTCTACGAGCAGTACTTC	CASSSTGGVYEQYF
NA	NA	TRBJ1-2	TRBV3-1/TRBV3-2	TGTGCCAGCAGCCCCCGGGGAGGGGGGAACTATGGCTACACCTTC	CASSPRGGGNYGYTF
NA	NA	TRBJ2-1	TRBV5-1	TGCGCCAGCAGCTTGATACAGGGAGGGACCACGCGGGAGCAGTTCTTC	CASSLIQGGTTREQFF
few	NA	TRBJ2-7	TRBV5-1	TGCGCCAGCAGTCCAGGGGATCCCCGGGGCGAGCAGTACTTC	CASSPGDPRGEQYF
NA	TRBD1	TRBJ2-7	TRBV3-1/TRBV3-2	TGTGCCAGCAGCCAAGGGGCAGGACAGGGTCTCGAGCAGTACTTC	CASSQGAGQGLEQYF
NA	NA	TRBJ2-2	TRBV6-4	TGTGCCAGCAGTGCTTCCGGGGAGCTGTTTTTT	CASSASGELFF
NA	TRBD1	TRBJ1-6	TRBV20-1	TGCAGTGCTAGTGCGGCAGGGGGGCGTATCCGCGTAGGGAATTCACCCCTCCACTTT	CSASAAGGRIRVGNSPLHF
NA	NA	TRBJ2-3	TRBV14	TGTGCCAGCAGCCAAGAAAGGTACACAGATACGCAGTATTTT	CASSQERYTDTQYF
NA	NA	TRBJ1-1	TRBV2	TGTGCCAGCAGTCCAGAGGGCTCCGAAGCTTTCTTT	CASSPEGSEAFF
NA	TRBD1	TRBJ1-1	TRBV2	TGTGCCAGCAGCGGGACAGGGGGCGTCACTGAAGCTTTCTTT	CASSGTGGVTEAFF
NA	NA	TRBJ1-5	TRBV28	TGTGCCAGCAGTTTACAAAATCAGCCCCAGCATTTT	CASSLQNQPQHF
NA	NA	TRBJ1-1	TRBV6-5	TGTGCCAGCAGTCTCCCTGGACAGTCCCCTGAAGCTTTCTTT	CASSLPGQSPEAFF
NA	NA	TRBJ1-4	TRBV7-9	TGTGCCAGCAGCCCCCAAGGAGGGGAGAATGAAAAACTGTTTTTT	CASSPQGGENEKLFF
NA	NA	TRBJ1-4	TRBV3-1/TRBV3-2	TGTGCCAGCAGCCACGGGGGGCCCGCTGAAAAACTGTTTTTT	CASSHGGPAEKLFF
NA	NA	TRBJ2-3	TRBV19	TGTGCCAGTAGTATTGGGCAGGAGTCTCGAAATACGCAGTATTTT	CASSIGQESRNTQYF
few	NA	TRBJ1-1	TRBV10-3	TGTGCCATCAAACTCGGACAGACGACTGAAGCTTTCTTT	CAIKLGQTTEAFF
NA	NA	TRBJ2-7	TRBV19	TGTGCCAGTAGTATTAGGGATGCCTACGAGCAGTACTTC	CASSIRDAYEQYF
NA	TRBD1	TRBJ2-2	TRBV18	TGTGCCAGCTCACTTGGGCGGACAGGGGAGAACACCGGGGAGCTGTTTTTT	CASSLGRTGENTGELFF
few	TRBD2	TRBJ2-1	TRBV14	TGTGCCAGCAGCCAACTGACTAGCGGGGGGGGTGAGCAGTTCTTC	CASSQLTSGGGEQFF
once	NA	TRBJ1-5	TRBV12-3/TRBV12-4	TGTGCCAGCAGCCTCGGGGGGTATCAGCCCCAGCATTTT	CASSLGGYQPQHF
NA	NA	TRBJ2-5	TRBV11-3	TGTGCCAGCAGCCTCGGTCGGGAGACCCAGTACTTC	CASSLGRETQYF